The next 24 T cell receptor beta chains were all read from a single sample in a study of blood T cell repertoires in COVID-19. The data were produced by immunoSEQ multiplex PCR, yet TCRdb's version contains in-frame clones alone and is incomplete. Of around 230,000 clones detected, roughly 80% appear once; the ten largest clones hold under 15%. Material for sequencing was peripheral blood. The receptors derive from a woman aged 60-75 years with active or convalescent COVID-19.

The chain carries TRBV9 and TRBJ2-1; the D gene is possibly TRBD1 (5 bases). There are 13 residues in the CDR3. Germline V gives CDR1 SGDLS, CDR2 YYNGEE. V lost 1 base to trimming and J lost 9 bases, with 11 bases between them. In nucleotides, the CDR3 is TGTGCCAGCAGCGTACTACCTACAGGTGAGCAGTTCTTC. Protein sequence: CASSVLPTGEQFF.

This chain uses TRBV7-9 with TRBJ1-6, with 9 bases aligning to TRBD1. The length of the CDR3 is 17 residues. Germline CDR1 SEHNR, CDR2 FQNEAQ (reference sequence). The junction had 5 bases not matched to a gene; V was cut back by 5 bases and J by 0 bases. The CDR3 loop reads CASSVDRGSSYNSPLHF. CDR3 nucleotide sequence: TGTGCCAGCAGCGTAGACAGGGGGAGCTCCTATAATTCACCCCTCCACTTT. Complete variable domain (other parts from reference TRBV7-9 and TRBJ1-6): DTGVSQNPRHKITKRGQNVTFRCDPISEHNRLYWYRQTLGQGPEFLTYFQNEAQLEKSRLLSDRFSAERPKGSFSTLEIQRTEQGDSAMYLCASSVDRGSSYNSPLHFGNGTRLTVT.

The V and J genes are TRBV5-8 and TRBJ1-1; TRBD1 agrees at 9 bases. The V gene end was trimmed by 4 bases and the J gene end by 11 bases; junction bases not matched to a gene: 12. The germline gives CDR1 SGHTS, CDR2 YDEGEE. The CDR3 contains 14 residues. The CDR3 DNA sequence: TGTGCCAGCAGCCTACGATCACAGGGGGCGCGGGCTTTCTTT. Translated: CASSLRSQGARAFF.

The gene calls are TRBV30 and TRBJ1-5; 9 positions agree with TRBD1. There are 16 residues in the CDR3. J lost 6 bases, V lost 2 bases, and 11 bases had no gene match. From germline, CDR1 is GTSNPN and CDR2 SVGIG (reference sequence). The chain's CDR3 is CAWSSVGQGHGQPQHF. CDR3 DNA sequence: TGTGCCTGGAGTAGCGTGGGACAGGGTCACGGTCAGCCCCAGCATTTT.

The chain couples TRBV5-1 to TRBJ1-1; 7 nucleotides align to TRBD1. CDR3 size: 13 residues. The ends lost 4 bases at V and 3 bases at J; junction bases unmatched: 3. Germline values: CDR1 SGHRS, CDR2 YFSETQ. The CDR3 loop is CASSNTGDTEAFF. Here the CDR3 DNA reads TGCGCCAGCAGCAATACAGGGGACACTGAAGCTTTCTTT.

CDR3 loop: CASSPTGRTEAFF. The CDR3 bases are TGTGCCAGTAGCCCGACAGGGAGGACTGAAGCTTTCTTT. The V and J genes are TRBV19 and TRBJ1-1, with 7 bases matching TRBD1. Germline-derived CDR1 and CDR2 are LNHDA and SQIVND (reference sequence). V trimming: 6 bases; J trimming: 5 bases; junction bases outside the gene matches: 6. This CDR3 is built from 13 residues.

The chain carries TRBV2 and TRBJ1-2; 8 bases align to TRBD1. The V gene end was trimmed by 4 bases and the J gene end by 4 bases; junction bases not matched to a gene: 5. This CDR3 has 14 residues. Germline V gene sequence: CDR1 SNHLY, CDR2 FYNNEI. The CDR3 loop reads CASSVAQGGYGYTF. As DNA, the CDR3 is TGTGCCAGCAGTGTCGCACAGGGGGGCTATGGCTACACCTTC. Drawing the rest from reference TRBV2 and TRBJ1-2, the complete variable domain is EPEVTQTPSHQVTQMGQEVILRCVPISNHLYFYWYRQILGQKVEFLVSFYNNEISEKSEIFDDQFSVERPDGSNFTLKIRSTKLEDSAMYFCASSVAQGGYGYTFGSGTRLTVV.

The V call is TRBV25-1, the J call TRBJ1-5; D is possibly TRBD1 (5 bases). Trimming left V 1 base short and J 3 bases short, with 16 bases between. This CDR3 is built from 17 residues. Per germline, CDR1 MGHDK and CDR2 SYGVNS. The CDR3 DNA reads as TGTGCCAGCAGTGAATTAGGCGTTGGGGCCCTCAATCAGCCCCAGCATTTT. Its translation is CASSELGVGALNQPQHF.

The chain employs TRBV30 and TRBJ2-7; D may be TRBD2 (7 bases). V gave up 3 bases and J gave up 1 base, with 13 bases separating them. This CDR3 is built from 14 residues. CDR1 is GTSNPN, CDR2 SVGIG, per germline (reference sequence). CDR3 residues: CAWSRGGESYEQYF. The CDR3 region has the DNA TGTGCCTGGAGCAGGGGAGGGGAATCCTACGAGCAGTACTTC.

The chain joins TRBV3-1 (or the pseudogene TRBV3-2) to TRBJ2-7; TRBD1 matches at 9 bases. Unmatched junction bases numbered 1, after V lost 4 bases and J lost 0 bases. Germline assignment: CDR1 LGHDT and CDR2 YNNKEL (reference sequence). The CDR3 loop spans 14 amino acids. The CDR3 sequence is CASSPTGGSYEQYF. CDR3 coding DNA: TGTGCCAGCAGCCCGACAGGGGGCTCCTACGAGCAGTACTTC.

The chain is built from TRBV7-3 and TRBJ2-1, with 8 bases matching TRBD2. Per the germline V gene, CDR1 is SGHTA and CDR2 is FQGTGA. Trimming cost V 1 base and J 6 bases; bases outside gene matches: 5. This CDR3 is built from 15 residues. As DNA, the CDR3 is TGTGCCAGCAGCTTAAATTCGGGGGGGCTCAATGAGCAGTTCTTC. This codes for CASSLNSGGLNEQFF. The full variable domain, rest sourced from reference TRBV7-3 and TRBJ2-1, is GAGVSQTPSNKVTEKGKYVELRCDPISGHTALYWYRQSLGQGPEFLIYFQGTGAADDSGLPNDRFFAVRPEGSVSTLKIQRTERGDSAVYLCASSLNSGGLNEQFFGPGTRLTVL.

This clone has only one observation. The CDR3 DNA reads TGTGCCTGGACCCCCCTCGGGACAGGGGGCCTGGGAACTGAAGCTTTCTTT. Translation gives CAWTPLGTGGLGTEAFF. The chain couples TRBV30 to TRBJ1-1; 12 bases align to TRBD1. The length of the CDR3 is 17 residues. V was pared by 4 bases and J by 5 bases, with 14 bases of the junction left unmatched. CDR1 is GTSNPN, CDR2 SVGIG, per germline (reference sequence).

V gene TRBV7-8 combines with J gene TRBJ2-1; D possibly corresponds to TRBD2 (6 bases). Trimming left V 7 bases short and J 4 bases short, with 14 bases between. The germline gives CDR1 SGHVS, CDR2 FQNEAQ. The CDR3 is 14 amino acids. The CDR3 spells CASTRAGAYNEQFF. The CDR3 DNA is TGTGCCAGCACCCGAGCGGGCGCTTACAATGAGCAGTTCTTC.

The genes are TRBV28 and TRBJ2-3; no clear D gene. CDR1 MDHEN and CDR2 SYDVKM come from the germline V gene. V was shortened by 8 bases and J by 6 bases, with 21 bases between the two germline ends. The CDR3 covers 15 residues. CDR3 amino acids: CASCNPGPPQDTQYF. The CDR3 DNA is TGTGCCAGCTGTAACCCTGGGCCACCACAGGATACGCAGTATTTT.

The chain links TRBV19 to TRBJ1-6; 7 nucleotides align to TRBD1. V lost 6 bases and J lost 7; bases outside the gene matches: 12. Germline V CDR1 and CDR2: LNHDA, SQIVND (reference sequence). The CDR3 runs to 16 residues. The DNA of the CDR3 is TGTGCCAGTAGCCCTTGGCAGGGGGTCCCGAATTCACCCCTCCACTTT. This codes for CASSPWQGVPNSPLHF.

This clone was seen a handful of times. V is TRBV19 and J is TRBJ2-3, with D unresolved. CDR1 and CDR2 from the germline V gene are LNHDA and SQIVND (reference sequence). V was cut by 4 bases and J by 3 bases, with 5 bases left in between. The CDR3 consists of 12 residues. CDR3 DNA sequence: TGTGCCAGTAGTAGCAGAACAGATACGCAGTATTTT. Its translation: CASSSRTDTQYF.

The CDR3 nucleotides are TGTGCCAGCAGTGAGGTAACAGGGGGTAGAACTGAAGCTTTCTTT. This codes for CASSEVTGGRTEAFF. This rearrangement joins TRBV25-1 to TRBJ1-1; 8 bases fit TRBD1. The CDR3 is 15 residues long. J lost 5 bases, V lost 3 bases, and 8 bases had no gene match. Germline lookup yields CDR1 MGHDK and CDR2 SYGVNS. The complete variable domain, with remaining parts taken from reference TRBV25-1 and TRBJ1-1, reads EADIYQTPRYLVIGTGKKITLECSQTMGHDKMYWYQQDPGMELHLIHYSYGVNSTEKGDLSSESTVSRIRTEHFPLTLESARPSHTSQYLCASSEVTGGRTEAFFGQGTRLTVV.

V usage is TRBV6-5 and J usage is TRBJ1-2; D is uncertain. V was trimmed by 0 bases and J by 8 bases, leaving 13 bases between them. The CDR3 consists of 14 residues. Germline CDR1 is MNHEY and CDR2 is SVGAGI. CDR3 loop: CASSYSYSGGGYTF. The CDR3 DNA reads TGTGCCAGCAGTTACTCGTACAGTGGAGGGGGCTACACCTTC.

The CDR3 coding sequence is TGTGCCAGCACCCCGGGAGCCGCCTACGAGCAGTACTTC. Protein: CASTPGAAYEQYF. V gene TRBV12-3 or TRBV12-4 combines with J gene TRBJ2-7, with D possibly being TRBD2 (6 bases). Trimming shortened V by 7 bases and J by 2 bases, and 12 bases separated the two germline ends. The CDR3 spans 13 residues.

The CDR3 reads CASRGPPSTDTQYF. The CDR3 nucleotides read TGTGCCAGCAGGGGGCCCCCGAGCACAGATACGCAGTATTTT. The rearrangement links TRBV3-1 (or the pseudogene TRBV3-2) to TRBJ2-3; a weak D match, TRBD1 (5 bases). V lost 6 bases, J lost 0 bases, and 10 bases lay in between. CDR3 size: 14 residues. Germline V CDR1 and CDR2: LGHDT, YNNKEL (reference sequence).

The chain combines TRBV27 with TRBJ2-3, with D possibly matching TRBD2 (6 bases). CDR3 size: 15 residues. Looked up from germline, CDR1 is MNHEY and CDR2 is SMNVEV (reference sequence). The CDR3 here is CAKEGRARSWDTQYF. The CDR3 region has the DNA TGTGCGAAGGAGGGCAGGGCGCGGTCGTGGGATACGCAGTATTTT.

The chain's CDR3 is CASTPTSNTGELFF. In DNA form, the CDR3 reads TGTGCCAGCACCCCGACTAGTAACACCGGGGAGCTGTTTTTT. V and J are TRBV11-2 and TRBJ2-2; D is possibly TRBD2 (6 bases). The CDR3 contains 14 residues. Trimming left V 7 bases short and J 2 bases short, with 11 bases between. Germline CDR1 SGHAT, CDR2 FQNNGV.

The V and J genes are TRBV4-3 and TRBJ1-3; possible D gene TRBD1, 6 bases. The CDR3 has 15 amino acids. Germline CDR1 reads LGHNA; CDR2 reads YSLEER. V lost 1 base and J 4 bases, leaving 11 bases between the germline ends. The CDR3 reads CASSQVGAPGNTIYF. The CDR3 coding sequence is TGCGCCAGCAGCCAAGTGGGGGCGCCAGGAAACACCATATATTTT.

The chain couples TRBV19 to TRBJ2-7; the D gene is possibly TRBD1 (5 bases). This CDR3 contains 11 residues. Germline V gene lookup returns CDR1 LNHDA and CDR2 SQIVND (reference sequence). The ends were cut back, 9 bases at V and 5 bases at J, with 11 bases in the middle. The CDR3, as DNA: TGTGCCAGCCTCCAGGGTCACGAGCAGTACTTC. Encoded protein: CASLQGHEQYF.